The 4 T cell receptor beta chains given below trace back to one sample, sequenced in a study of blood T cell repertoires in COVID-19. Clones were sequenced by immunoSEQ multiplex PCR, and TCRdb holds only the in-frame ones, with some missing. The table includes roughly 330,000 clones, about 89% detected once. Sequenced: PBMCs or T cells enriched from blood (not recorded which). These TCRs come from a woman aged 25 to 39 who had recovered from COVID-19.

The chain has TRBV9 and TRBJ1-3; TRBD1 might be the D (5 bases). Germline V gene sequence: CDR1 SGDLS, CDR2 YYNGEE. V was pared by 3 bases and J by 0 bases, with 7 bases between. The CDR3 sequence is 14 residues long. The CDR3 reads CASSADTSGNTIYF. The CDR3 nucleotides read TGTGCCAGCAGCGCGGACACCTCTGGAAACACCATATATTTT.

This chain joins TRBV19 and TRBJ2-3, with TRBD2 matching over 15 bases. CDR1 and CDR2 (germline): LNHDA, SQIVND (reference sequence). The J segment lost 3 bases and the V segment lost 8 bases, leaving 9 bases of the junction unmatched. The CDR3 covers 17 residues. The chain's CDR3 is CASGMPGLAGGTDTQYF. CDR3 nucleotide sequence: TGTGCCAGTGGGATGCCAGGACTAGCGGGGGGGACAGATACGCAGTATTTT.

This sequence joins TRBV9 and TRBJ1-5, with a possible D match to TRBD1 (5 bases). V lost 0 bases and J lost 6, with 10 bases in between. This CDR3 is built from 14 residues. Germline V gene sequence: CDR1 SGDLS, CDR2 YYNGEE. CDR3 coding DNA: TGTGCCAGCAGCGTAGAGGGGTTTAGTCAGCCCCAGCATTTT. Its protein is CASSVEGFSQPQHF.

The chain joins TRBV2 to TRBJ1-1, with D uncertain. This CDR3 region has 13 residues. Germline-derived CDR1 and CDR2 are SNHLY and FYNNEI. Between the trimmed V and J ends, which lost 3 bases and 1 base, there was a span of 6 bases. This CDR3 reads CASSEAGNTEAFF. The CDR3 nucleotides read TGTGCCAGCAGTGAGGCGGGGAACACTGAAGCTTTCTTT.